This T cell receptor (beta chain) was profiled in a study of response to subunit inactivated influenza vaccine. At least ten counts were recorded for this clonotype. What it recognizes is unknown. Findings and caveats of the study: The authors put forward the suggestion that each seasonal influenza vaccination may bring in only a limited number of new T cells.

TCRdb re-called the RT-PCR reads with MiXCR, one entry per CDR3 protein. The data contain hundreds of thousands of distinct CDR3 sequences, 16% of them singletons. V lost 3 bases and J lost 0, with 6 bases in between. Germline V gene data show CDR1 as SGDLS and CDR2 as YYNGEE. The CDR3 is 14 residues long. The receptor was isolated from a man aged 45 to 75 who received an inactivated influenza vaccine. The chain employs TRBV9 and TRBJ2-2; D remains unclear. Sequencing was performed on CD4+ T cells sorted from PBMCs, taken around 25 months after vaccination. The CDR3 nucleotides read TGTGCCAGCAGCGCCAATACGAACACCGGGGAGCTGTTTTTT. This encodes CASSANTNTGELFF.